The 15 T cell receptor beta chains presented below share a single source sample, sequenced in a study of identical twins. TCRdb used MiXCR to reprocess the 5' RACE reads, holding one entry per CDR3 protein. The data show hundreds of thousands of distinct CDR3 sequences, roughly 8.6% seen once. The data were also submitted as part of a second study, on yellow fever vaccine responses in identical twins.

The material sequenced was memory (CD45RO+) T cells sorted from blood. All receptors derive from a young woman in good health.

The chain recombines TRBV11-3 with TRBJ2-7, with 7 bases fitting TRBD2. CDR3 length equals 13 residues. J gave up 5 bases and V 5 bases, and 6 bases lay outside the gene matches. The germline CDR1 and CDR2 sequences are SGHNT and YENEEA. DNA of the CDR3: TGTGCCAGCAGCCAAGGACTAGTGAACGAGCAGTACTTC. Its protein product is CASSQGLVNEQYF.

This clonotype was seen at least ten times. The V and J genes are TRBV12-3 or TRBV12-4 and TRBJ2-1; no firm D call. With 6 bases removed from V and 4 bases from J, the gap between germline ends came to 19 bases. There are 16 residues in the CDR3. CDR3 coding DNA: TGTGCCAGCAGCACCCATGATTTAGGATCATACAATGAGCAGTTCTTC. Amino acids: CASSTHDLGSYNEQFF.

This clonotype was detected a few times. The genes are TRBV3-1 and TRBJ1-1; D not resolved. V gave up 3 bases and J gave up 4 bases, with 6 bases separating them. This CDR3 is built from 12 residues. Germline CDR1 reads LGHDT; CDR2 reads YNNKEL (reference sequence). CDR3 protein: CASSQGLTEAFF. The CDR3 coding sequence is TGTGCCAGCAGCCAGGGCCTCACTGAAGCTTTCTTT. The entire variable domain, with the rest obtained from reference TRBV3-1 and TRBJ1-1, is as follows: DTAVSQTPKYLVTQMGNDKSIKCEQNLGHDTMYWYKQDSKKFLKIMFSYNNKELIINETVPNRFSPKSPDKAHLNLHINSLELGDSAVYFCASSQGLTEAFFGQGTRLTVV.

This clonotype showed up just a few times. This chain connects TRBV18 to TRBJ2-7; 7 nucleotides align to TRBD1. Per the germline V gene, CDR1 is KGHSH and CDR2 is LQKENI. The CDR3 runs to 13 residues. V lost 8 bases, J lost 3 bases, and 7 bases stayed unmatched. This CDR3 reads CASARDRYYEQYF. The CDR3 coding sequence is TGTGCCAGCGCCCGGGACAGATACTACGAGCAGTACTTC.

This clonotype appeared many times. The chain carries TRBV5-1 and TRBJ2-1; no clear D. The CDR3 extends over 14 amino acids. With 0 bases removed from V and 5 bases from J, the gap between germline ends came to 9 bases. The germline CDR1 and CDR2 sequences are SGHRS and YFSETQ. In DNA form, the CDR3 reads TGCGCCAGCAGCTTGGGGGGAATTCACAATGAGCAGTTCTTC. It codes for CASSLGGIHNEQFF.

This clonotype has a count of ten or more. CDR3 DNA sequence: TGTGCCATCAGTGACGGCAGAAACTATGGCTACACCTTC. This encodes CAISDGRNYGYTF. V usage is TRBV10-3 and J usage is TRBJ1-2; no definite D call. This CDR3 has 13 residues. CDR1 ENHRY and CDR2 SYGVKD come from the germline V gene. The V gene lost 3 bases and the J gene lost 2 bases, with 7 bases spanning the gap.

This clonotype was found a few times. V and J are TRBV7-2 and TRBJ2-3, with 9 nucleotides matching TRBD2. The CDR3 totals 15 residues. The V segment lost 4 bases and the J segment 6 bases; nucleotides outside the gene matches: 8. The germline CDR1 and CDR2 sequences are SGHTA and FQGNSA. The CDR3 DNA follows: TGTGCCAGCAGCTCCGGCGGGAGGGCGTGGGATACGCAGTATTTT. Translated, it gives CASSSGGRAWDTQYF. Together with reference TRBV7-2 and TRBJ2-3, the CDR3 gives the full variable domain: GAGVSQSPSNKVTEKGKDVELRCDPISGHTALYWYRQSLGQGLEFLIYFQGNSAPDKSGLPSDRFSAERTGGSVSTLTIQRTQQEDSAVYLCASSSGGRAWDTQYFGPGTRLTVL.

This clonotype was observed a few times. V is TRBV28 and J is TRBJ2-1; D may be TRBD1 (6 bases). Looked up from germline, CDR1 is MDHEN and CDR2 is SYDVKM. The CDR3 length is 13 residues. The V gene lost 3 bases and the J gene lost 15 bases, with 18 bases spanning the gap. The CDR3 bases are TGTGCCAGCAGTTTTCCTTTGCAGGGGATGCCGTTCTTC. Protein product: CASSFPLQGMPFF.

This clonotype was found many times. V usage is TRBV4-1 and J usage is TRBJ1-2; D may be TRBD1 (5 bases). CDR3 size: 15 residues. Per germline, CDR1 MGHRA and CDR2 YSYEKL. V was shortened by 3 bases and J by 4 bases, with 15 bases between the two germline ends. The CDR3 coding sequence is TGCGCCAGCAGCCATGGGACGTCGGACTCCTATGGCTACACCTTC. Amino acids: CASSHGTSDSYGYTF.

The chain employs TRBV20-1 and TRBJ2-3; perhaps TRBD2 as D (5 bases). Trimming took off 6 bases at V and 0 bases at J, with 10 bases between the two ends. The CDR3 extends over 13 amino acids. Germline V gene lookup returns CDR1 DFQATT and CDR2 SNEGSKA (reference sequence). CDR3 residues: CSAGVGSTDTQYF. The CDR3 bases are TGCAGTGCCGGGGTGGGTAGCACAGATACGCAGTATTTT.

This clonotype was counted a few times. J is TRBJ2-3 and V is TRBV7-9; 7 bases fit TRBD1. J lost 4 bases, V lost 6 bases, and 4 bases had no gene match. CDR3 length equals 13 residues. Germline V gene sequence: CDR1 SEHNR, CDR2 FQNEAQ (reference sequence). The CDR3 DNA follows: TGTGCCAGCAGTGACAGGGACCCAGATACGCAGTATTTT. Translated, it gives CASSDRDPDTQYF.

This clonotype has ten or more counts. The rearrangement uses TRBV6-1 and TRBJ1-2; D is undetermined. The CDR3 is 11 amino acids. V dropped 6 bases and J dropped 5 bases, with 7 bases sitting between them. From germline, CDR1 is MNHNS and CDR2 SASEGT. CDR3 loop: CASSLDYGYTF. The DNA for the CDR3 is TGTGCCAGCAGCTTAGATTATGGCTACACCTTC.

This clonotype was seen only a few times. This chain connects TRBV20-1 to TRBJ2-3, with a possible D match to TRBD1 (6 bases). The CDR3 runs to 17 residues. Germline V gene data show CDR1 as DFQATT and CDR2 as SNEGSKA (reference sequence). V was cut by 5 bases and J by 0 bases, with 21 bases left in between. The CDR3 region has the DNA TGCAGTGCTGTAAACTTCCGGGACATTAGCAGCACAGATACGCAGTATTTT. Residues: CSAVNFRDISSTDTQYF.

Ten or more counts support this clonotype. J is TRBJ2-2 and V is TRBV6-2 or TRBV6-3; 8 bases fit TRBD2. The germline CDR1 and CDR2 sequences are MNHEY and SVGEGT. The CDR3 loop spans 15 amino acids. V shed 8 bases and J 6 bases; nucleotides not matched to a gene: 11. CDR3 protein: CASEFRTSNSGELFF. The CDR3 DNA sequence: TGTGCCAGCGAATTCCGGACTAGCAACTCCGGGGAGCTGTTTTTT.

This clonotype was counted between two and nine times. This chain joins TRBV6-5 and TRBJ2-1; D not resolved. The germline gives CDR1 MNHEY, CDR2 SVGAGI. V was pared by 2 bases and J by 6 bases, with 8 bases between. CDR3 size: 13 residues. The CDR3 here is CASSYGFPNEQFF. For the CDR3, the DNA is TGTGCCAGCAGTTACGGCTTTCCCAATGAGCAGTTCTTC.